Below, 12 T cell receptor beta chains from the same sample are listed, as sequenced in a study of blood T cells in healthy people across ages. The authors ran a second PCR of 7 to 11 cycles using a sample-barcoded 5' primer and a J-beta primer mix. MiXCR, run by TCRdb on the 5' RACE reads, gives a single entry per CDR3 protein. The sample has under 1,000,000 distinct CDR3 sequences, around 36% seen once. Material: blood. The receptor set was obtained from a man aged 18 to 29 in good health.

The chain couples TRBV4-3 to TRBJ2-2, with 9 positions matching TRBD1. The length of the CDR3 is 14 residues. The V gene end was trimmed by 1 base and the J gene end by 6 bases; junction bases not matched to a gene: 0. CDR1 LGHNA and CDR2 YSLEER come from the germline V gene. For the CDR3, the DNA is TGCGCCAGCAGCCAAGGACAGGGGGCCGGGGAGCTGTTTTTT. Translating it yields CASSQGQGAGELFF.

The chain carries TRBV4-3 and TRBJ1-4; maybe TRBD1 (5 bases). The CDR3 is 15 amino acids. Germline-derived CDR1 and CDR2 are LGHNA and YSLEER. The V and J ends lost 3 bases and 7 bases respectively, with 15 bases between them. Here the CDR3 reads CASSHSGRIGEKLFF. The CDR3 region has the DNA TGCGCCAGCAGCCACTCGGGACGAATAGGTGAAAAACTGTTTTTT.

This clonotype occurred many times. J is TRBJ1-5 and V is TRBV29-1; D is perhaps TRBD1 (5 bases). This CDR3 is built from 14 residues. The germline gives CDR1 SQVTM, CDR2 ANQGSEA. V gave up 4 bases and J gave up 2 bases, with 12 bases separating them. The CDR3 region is CSVGGETGNQPQHF. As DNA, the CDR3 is TGCAGCGTTGGAGGGGAAACAGGCAATCAGCCCCAGCATTTT.

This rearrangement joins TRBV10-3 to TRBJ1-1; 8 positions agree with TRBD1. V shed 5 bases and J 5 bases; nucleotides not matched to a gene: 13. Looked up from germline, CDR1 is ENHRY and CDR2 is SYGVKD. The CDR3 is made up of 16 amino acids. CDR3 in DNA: TGTGCCATCAGTATCAAGCAGGGGGCGCGGGGGACTGAAGCTTTCTTT. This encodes CAISIKQGARGTEAFF.

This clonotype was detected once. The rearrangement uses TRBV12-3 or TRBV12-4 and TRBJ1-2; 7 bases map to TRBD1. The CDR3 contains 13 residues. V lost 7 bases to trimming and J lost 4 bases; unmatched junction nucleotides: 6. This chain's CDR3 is CASTGGGVYGYTF. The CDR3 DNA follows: TGTGCCAGCACAGGGGGGGGAGTCTATGGCTACACCTTC.

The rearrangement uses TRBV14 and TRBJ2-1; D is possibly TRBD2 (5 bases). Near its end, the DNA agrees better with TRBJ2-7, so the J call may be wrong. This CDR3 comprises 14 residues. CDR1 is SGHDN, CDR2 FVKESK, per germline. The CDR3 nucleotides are TGTGCCAGTTCCCGGGGATTCCTGTACAATGAGCAGTACTTC. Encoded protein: CASSRGFLYNEQYF.

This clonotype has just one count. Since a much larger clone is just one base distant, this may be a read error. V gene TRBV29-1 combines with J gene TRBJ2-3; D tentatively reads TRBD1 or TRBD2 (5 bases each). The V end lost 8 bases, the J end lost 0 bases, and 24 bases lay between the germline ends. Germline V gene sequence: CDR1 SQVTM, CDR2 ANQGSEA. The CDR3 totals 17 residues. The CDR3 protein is CSFRDPPRRSSTDTQYF. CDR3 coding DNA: TGCAGCTTCAGGGACCCCCCGAGGCGATCTAGCACAGATACGCAGTATTTT.

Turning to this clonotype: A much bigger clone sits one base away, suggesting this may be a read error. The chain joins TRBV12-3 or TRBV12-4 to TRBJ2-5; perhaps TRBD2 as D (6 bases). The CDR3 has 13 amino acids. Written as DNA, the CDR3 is TGTGCCTGCAGTCGGACTATCGGGGAGACCCAGTACTTC. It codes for CACSRTIGETQYF.

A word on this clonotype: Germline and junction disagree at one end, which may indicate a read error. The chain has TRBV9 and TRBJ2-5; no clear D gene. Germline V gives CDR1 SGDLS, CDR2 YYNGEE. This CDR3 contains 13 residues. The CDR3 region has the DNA TGTGCCAGCAGCCCATGGGCGGAAGAGGCCCAGTACTTC. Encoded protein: CASSPWAEEAQYF.

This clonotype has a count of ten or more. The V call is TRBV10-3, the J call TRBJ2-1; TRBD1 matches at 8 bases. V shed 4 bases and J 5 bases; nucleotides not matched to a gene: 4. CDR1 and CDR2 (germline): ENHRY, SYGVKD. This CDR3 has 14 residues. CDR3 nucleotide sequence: TGTGCCATCAGTGGAGTACAGGGGGACAATGAGCAGTTCTTC. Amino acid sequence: CAISGVQGDNEQFF.

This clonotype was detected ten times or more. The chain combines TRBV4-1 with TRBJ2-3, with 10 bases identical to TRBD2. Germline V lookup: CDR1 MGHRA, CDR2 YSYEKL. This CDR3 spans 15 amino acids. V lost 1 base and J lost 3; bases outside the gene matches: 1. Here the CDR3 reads CASSQVSGGTDTQYF. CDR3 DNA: TGCGCCAGCAGCCAAGTTAGCGGGGGGACAGATACGCAGTATTTT.

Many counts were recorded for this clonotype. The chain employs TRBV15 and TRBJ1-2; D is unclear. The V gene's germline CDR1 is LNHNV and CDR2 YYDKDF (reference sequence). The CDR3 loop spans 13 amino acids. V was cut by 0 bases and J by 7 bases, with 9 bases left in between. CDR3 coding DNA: TGTGCCACCAGCAGAGACAGCCAGGCTGGCTACACCTTC. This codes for CATSRDSQAGYTF.